The next 16 T cell receptor beta chains were all read from a single sample in a study of early T cells in non-severe SARS-CoV-2 infection (dated by TCRdb to about 2021). The library relied on 5' RACE. This sample was sequenced with a NextSeq 500. In TCRdb, the public reads were trimmed at Q25 with fastp and aligned with MiXCR, with productive beta chains retained. One record per CDR3 amino acid sequence lists the most common genes and DNA. This sample has approximately 27,000 distinct CDR3 sequences in its table, and around 5.4% of those were observed once. The ten largest clonotypes hold approximately 5.6% of the sample. The specimen sequenced was whole blood. The receptor source for this set is an adult who was a healthcare worker with PCR-confirmed SARS-CoV-2 infection or an uninfected control (not recorded which).

The chain is built from TRBV18 and TRBJ1-6; 9 bases are shared with TRBD1. CDR1 KGHSH and CDR2 LQKENI come from the germline V gene. The CDR3 spans 14 residues. J gave up 6 bases and V 3 bases, and 0 bases lay outside the gene matches. The CDR3 reads CASSPDRGNSPLHF. DNA for the CDR3: TGTGCCAGCTCACCGGACAGGGGTAATTCACCCCTCCACTTT.

V usage is TRBV20-1 and J usage is TRBJ2-7; no definite D call. CDR1 and CDR2 (germline): DFQATT, SNEGSKA (reference sequence). The V and J ends lost 1 base and 5 bases respectively, with 12 bases between them. This CDR3 has 13 residues. The CDR3 protein is CSARGQTADEQYF. The CDR3, as DNA: TGCAGTGCTAGAGGCCAAACCGCTGACGAGCAGTACTTC.

At least ten counts were recorded for this clonotype. The V call is TRBV20-1, the J call TRBJ2-1; weak D call: TRBD1 (5 bases). CDR1 and CDR2 from the germline V gene are DFQATT and SNEGSKA (reference sequence). The CDR3 runs 13 residues. The CDR3 here is CIVQGLLTNEQFF. CDR3 nucleotide sequence: TGCATCGTCCAGGGCCTCCTCACAAATGAGCAGTTCTTC.

The V and J genes are TRBV18 and TRBJ2-1, with no clear D. This CDR3 has 15 residues. Trimming took off 0 bases at V and 2 bases at J, with 8 bases between the two ends. Germline-derived CDR1 and CDR2 are KGHSH and LQKENI. CDR3 coding DNA: TGTGCCAGCTCACCACCGGCGGCTACCTACAATGAGCAGTTCTTC. Its protein is CASSPPAATYNEQFF. Together with reference TRBV18 and TRBJ2-1, the CDR3 gives the full variable domain: NAGVMQNPRHLVRRRGQEARLRCSPMKGHSHVYWYRQLPEEGLKFMVYLQKENIIDESGMPKERFSAEFPKEGPSILRIQQVVRGDSAAYFCASSPPAATYNEQFFGPGTRLTVL.

This clonotype was observed at least ten times. The chain combines TRBV19 with TRBJ2-2; 7 positions agree with TRBD2. This CDR3 is built from 15 residues. Germline CDR1 LNHDA, CDR2 SQIVND (reference sequence). V lost 3 bases, J lost 0 bases, and 1 base stayed unmatched. CDR3 sequence: CASSIGGTNTGELFF. CDR3 bases: TGTGCCAGTAGTATCGGGGGGACGAACACCGGGGAGCTGTTTTTT.

This clonotype came up many times. The rearrangement joins TRBV12-3 or TRBV12-4 to TRBJ1-1, with D unclear. This CDR3 has 14 residues. V dropped 2 bases and J dropped 4 bases, with 11 bases sitting between them. DNA of the CDR3: TGTGCCAGCAGTTTACAGTTGCTTGGCACTGAAGCTTTCTTT. Translated: CASSLQLLGTEAFF.

In this sample, this clonotype turned up many times. The V and J genes are TRBV30 and TRBJ1-5, with 8 positions matching TRBD1. Germline-derived CDR1 and CDR2 are GTSNPN and SVGIG (reference sequence). The junction had 13 bases not matched to a gene; V was cut back by 2 bases and J by 7 bases. CDR3 length: 16 residues. CDR3 sequence reads: CAWSLIQTGGGQPQHF. CDR3 DNA: TGTGCCTGGAGTCTAATCCAAACAGGGGGAGGACAGCCCCAGCATTTT.

Sample share makes this clonotype medium-sized. This chain links TRBV14 with TRBJ2-1; TRBD2 aligns across 9 bases. The CDR3 length is 16 residues. Per the germline V gene, CDR1 is SGHDN and CDR2 is FVKESK. With 4 bases clipped from V and 7 bases from J, the junction kept 11 bases outside the gene matches. The CDR3 bases are TGTGCCAGCAGCCTTCTACCGGGACTAGCTAGGAATGAGCAGTTCTTC. Translated, it gives CASSLLPGLARNEQFF.

Ten or more counts support this clonotype. V and J are TRBV24-1 and TRBJ1-3; D is unresolved. Germline V gene sequence: CDR1 KGHDR, CDR2 SFDVKD. Trimming took 5 bases from V and 8 from J, leaving 12 bases between them. CDR3 length: 13 amino acids. The CDR3 DNA reads TGTGCCACCAGTGCGAGGCATATGGACACCATATATTTT. Encoded protein: CATSARHMDTIYF.

This clonotype appeared many times. The chain combines TRBV18 with TRBJ2-1; 8 positions match TRBD2. Germline CDR1 and CDR2: KGHSH and LQKENI. The CDR3 is made up of 16 amino acids. V dropped 2 bases and J dropped 8; count of bases not matched to a gene: 11. The CDR3 DNA reads as TGTGCCAGCTCACCAGCGGTGGCGGGAGGCCTTTATGAGCAGTTCTTC. Amino acids: CASSPAVAGGLYEQFF.

This clonotype was recorded at least ten times. The gene calls are TRBV7-8 and TRBJ2-2, with TRBD2 identical over 7 bases. V shed 5 bases and J 1 base; nucleotides not matched to a gene: 4. The CDR3 consists of 15 residues. Germline CDR1 SGHVS, CDR2 FQNEAQ. CDR3 loop: CASSEPGGNTGELFF. Written as DNA, the CDR3 is TGTGCCAGCAGCGAGCCGGGAGGGAACACCGGGGAGCTGTTTTTT.

This clonotype was observed many times. The V call is TRBV6-2 or TRBV6-3, the J call TRBJ2-5; 7 positions match TRBD2. CDR1 is MNHEY, CDR2 SVGEGT, per germline. V was clipped by 5 bases and J by 0 bases; unmatched bases: 12. CDR3 length: 17 residues. The CDR3 coding sequence is TGTGCCAGCAGTCTATCGCTGACTAGCCTTGACCAAGAGACCCAGTACTTC. This gives the protein CASSLSLTSLDQETQYF.

This clonotype was counted at least ten times. The rearrangement uses TRBV29-1 and TRBJ1-5, with D possibly being TRBD1 (5 bases). Germline V gene sequence: CDR1 SQVTM, CDR2 ANQGSEA. V was clipped by 4 bases and J by 4 bases, with 8 bases between them. CDR3 size: 12 residues. The CDR3 nucleotides are TGCAGCGTTGGGGGCAGGAATCAGCCCCAGCATTTT. Translated: CSVGGRNQPQHF.

This clonotype was counted many times. V is TRBV2 and J is TRBJ1-5, with 9 bases fitting TRBD1. After removal of 3 bases from V and 5 bases from J, the junction contained 5 bases not matched to a gene. CDR3 length: 15 residues. Germline V gene lookup returns CDR1 SNHLY and CDR2 FYNNEI. The CDR3 coding sequence is TGTGCCAGCAGTGACGCCGGGACAGGGCATCAGCCCCAGCATTTT. Its protein product is CASSDAGTGHQPQHF.

This clonotype was recorded many times. This sequence joins TRBV7-6 and TRBJ2-3, with D perhaps matching TRBD2 (6 bases). Trimming left V 0 bases short and J 1 base short, with 11 bases between. Germline CDR1 and CDR2: SGHVS and FNYEAQ. The CDR3 runs 16 residues. The CDR3 region is CASSLAGGGRTDTQYF. The DNA for the CDR3 is TGTGCCAGCAGCTTAGCGGGGGGAGGTCGCACAGATACGCAGTATTTT. Combining the CDR3 with reference TRBV7-6 and TRBJ2-3 gives the whole variable domain GAGVSQSPRYKVTKRGQDVALRCDPISGHVSLYWYRQALGQGPEFLTYFNYEAQQDKSGLPNDRFSAERPEGSISTLTIQRTEQRDSAMYRCASSLAGGGRTDTQYFGPGTRLTVL.

This clonotype was counted between two and nine times. The CDR3 DNA reads as TGTGCCAGCCGTCCCGGGGGCGCGACTGGGGCCAACGTCCTGACTTTC. As protein: CASRPGGATGANVLTF. The chain couples TRBV28 to TRBJ2-6; D could derive from TRBD1 or TRBD2 (6 bases each). This CDR3 spans 16 amino acids. CDR1 is MDHEN, CDR2 SYDVKM, per germline. Between the trimmed V and J ends, which lost 8 bases and 2 bases, there was a span of 16 bases.